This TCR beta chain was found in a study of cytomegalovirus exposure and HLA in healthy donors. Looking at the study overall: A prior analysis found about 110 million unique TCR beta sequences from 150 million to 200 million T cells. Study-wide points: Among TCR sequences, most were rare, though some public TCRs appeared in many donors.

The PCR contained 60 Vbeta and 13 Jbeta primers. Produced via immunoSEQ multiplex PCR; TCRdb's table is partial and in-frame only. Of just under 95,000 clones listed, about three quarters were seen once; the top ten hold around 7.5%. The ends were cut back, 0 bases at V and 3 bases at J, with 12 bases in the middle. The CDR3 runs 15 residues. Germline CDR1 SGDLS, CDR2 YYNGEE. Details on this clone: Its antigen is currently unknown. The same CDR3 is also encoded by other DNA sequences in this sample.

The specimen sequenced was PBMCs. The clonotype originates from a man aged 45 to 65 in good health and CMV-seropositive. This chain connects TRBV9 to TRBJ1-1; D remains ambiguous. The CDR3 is CASSVEGGLDTEAFF. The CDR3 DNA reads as TGTGCCAGCAGCGTAGAAGGAGGGCTTGACACTGAAGCTTTCTTT. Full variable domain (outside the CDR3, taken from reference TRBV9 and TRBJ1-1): DSGVTQTPKHLITATGQRVTLRCSPRSGDLSVYWYQQSLDQGLQFLIQYYNGEERAKGNILERFSAQQFPDLHSELNLSSLELGDSALYFCASSVEGGLDTEAFFGQGTRLTVV.